The rows below give T cell receptor beta chains drawn from one sample of a study of T cell responses to AZD1222 COVID-19 vaccine. Assay used: immunoSEQ multiplex PCR; TCRdb lists only in-frame clones, some missing. The repertoire holds roughly 120,000 clones, with around 88% as singletons. The source was peripheral blood, collected on day 0 of AZD1222 vaccination. The receptors here all came from an adult in good health. CDR3s include the opening cysteine and the closing phenylalanine or tryptophan. The D gene is left open where the match is weak. Size values are once, few and many counts, or a class for expanded clones, and some rows have none.

CDR3 DNA,CDR3 protein,J gene,V gene,D gene,clone size
TGTGCCACCAGTGATCGTCCGGGACGGACCTTCTACGAGCAGTACTTC,CATSDRPGRTFYEQYF,TRBJ2-7,TRBV24-1,.,.
TGTGCCAGCAGCCAAGAATCCTCCGGAAACACCATATATTTT,CASSQESSGNTIYF,TRBJ1-3,TRBV3-1/TRBV3-2,.,.
TGCGCCAGCAGCTCCCTTTTACAGGGGGCCGGGGAGCTGTTTTTT,CASSSLLQGAGELFF,TRBJ2-2,TRBV5-1,TRBD1,once
TGTGCCAGCAGCGTTGGGACAGGGTCAGTCACAGATACGCAGTATTTT,CASSVGTGSVTDTQYF,TRBJ2-3,TRBV9,TRBD1,.
TGTGCCAGCAGCTTGGAACTCGACTATGGCTACACCTTC,CASSLELDYGYTF,TRBJ1-2,TRBV5-6,.,.
TGTGCCAGCAGGGGGGGACAGGGCTACGAGCAGTACTTC,CASRGGQGYEQYF,TRBJ2-7,TRBV6-6,TRBD1,few
TGCAGCGTTGTTTCTCACACCGGGGAGCTGTTTTTT,CSVVSHTGELFF,TRBJ2-2,TRBV29-1,.,.
TGTGCCAGCAGCTCTGTACCGGGACAGGGGACTTCTTATGGCTACACCTTC,CASSSVPGQGTSYGYTF,TRBJ1-2,TRBV7-2,TRBD1,.
TGCGCCAGCAGCCAGAGGACAGCCTACGAGCAGTACTTC,CASSQRTAYEQYF,TRBJ2-7,TRBV4-3,.,.
TGTGCCACCAGTGATTTGGGGACTAGCGGGGACAATGAGCAGTTCTTC,CATSDLGTSGDNEQFF,TRBJ2-1,TRBV24-1,TRBD2,.
TGTGCCAGCAGCACCCGGACAGGGGTAGACTACGAGCAGTACTTC,CASSTRTGVDYEQYF,TRBJ2-7,TRBV7-2,TRBD1,.
TGTGCCAGCAGCTTAGTCGGACACGAGCTAGGAGGCTACACCTTC,CASSLVGHELGGYTF,TRBJ1-2,TRBV7-9,.,.
TGTGCCAGCTCACCGCCCCAAGGTAGCGGGTACGAGCAGTACTTC,CASSPPQGSGYEQYF,TRBJ2-7,TRBV18,TRBD2,.
TGTGCCAGCAGCCGACAGGGCGGAAACACCATATATTTT,CASSRQGGNTIYF,TRBJ1-3,TRBV14,TRBD1,.
TGCGCCAGCAGCTTTCGGACAGGGGGAGAAAACACCATATATTTT,CASSFRTGGENTIYF,TRBJ1-3,TRBV5-1,TRBD1,.
TGTGCCAGCAGTTTAGACAGGGGGATCCCTGAAGCTTTCTTT,CASSLDRGIPEAFF,TRBJ1-1,TRBV28,TRBD1,.
TGTGCCAGCAGTTACTCGGGACAGGGTGGGCGCTACACCTTC,CASSYSGQGGRYTF,TRBJ1-2,TRBV6-5,TRBD1,.
TGTGCCAGCAGCTTGGCGTGGTCAGGGGGCGGGGACACCGGGGAGCTGTTTTTT,CASSLAWSGGGDTGELFF,TRBJ2-2,TRBV5-6,TRBD1,.
TGTGCCAGCAGGTTCGGACAAACGGGGGACTATGGCTACACCTTC,CASRFGQTGDYGYTF,TRBJ1-2,TRBV28,.,.
TGTGCCAGCAGCTTAGTACAGCTCTCTGGAAACACCATATATTTT,CASSLVQLSGNTIYF,TRBJ1-3,TRBV7-2,.,.
TGTGCCAGCAGCCAGCCGGACAGGACCGATGGCTACACCTTC,CASSQPDRTDGYTF,TRBJ1-2,TRBV4-2,TRBD1,.
TGTGCCAGCAGTTCCCCCGCACCCACTAGCGGGGGGGCCCCTGGGGCCAACGTCCTGACTTTC,CASSSPAPTSGGAPGANVLTF,TRBJ2-6,TRBV28,TRBD2,.